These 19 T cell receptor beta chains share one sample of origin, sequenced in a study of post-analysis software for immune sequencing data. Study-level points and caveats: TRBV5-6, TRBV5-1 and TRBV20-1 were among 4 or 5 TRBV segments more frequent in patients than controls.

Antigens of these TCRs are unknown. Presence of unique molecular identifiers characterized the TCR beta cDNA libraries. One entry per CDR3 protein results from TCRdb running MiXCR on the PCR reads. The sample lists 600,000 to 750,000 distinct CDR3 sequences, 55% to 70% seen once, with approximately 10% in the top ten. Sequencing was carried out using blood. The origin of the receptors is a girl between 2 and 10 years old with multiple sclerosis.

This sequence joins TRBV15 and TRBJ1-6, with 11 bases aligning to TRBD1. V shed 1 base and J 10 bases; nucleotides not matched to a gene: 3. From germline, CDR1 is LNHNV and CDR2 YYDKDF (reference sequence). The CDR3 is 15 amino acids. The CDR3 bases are TGTGCCACCAGCAGAGGGACAGGGGGCGAATCACCCCTCCACTTT. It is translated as CATSRGTGGESPLHF.

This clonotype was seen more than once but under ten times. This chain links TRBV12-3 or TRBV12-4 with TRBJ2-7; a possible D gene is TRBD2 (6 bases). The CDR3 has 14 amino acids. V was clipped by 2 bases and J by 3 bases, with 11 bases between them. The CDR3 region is CASSLNRGIYEQYF. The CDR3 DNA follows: TGTGCCAGCAGTTTAAATCGGGGGATCTACGAGCAGTACTTC.

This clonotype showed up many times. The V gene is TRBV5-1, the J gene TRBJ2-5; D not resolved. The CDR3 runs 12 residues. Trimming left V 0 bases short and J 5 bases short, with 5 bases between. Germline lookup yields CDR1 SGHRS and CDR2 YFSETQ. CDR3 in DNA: TGCGCCAGCAGCTTGGGGTCGGAGACCCAGTACTTC. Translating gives CASSLGSETQYF.

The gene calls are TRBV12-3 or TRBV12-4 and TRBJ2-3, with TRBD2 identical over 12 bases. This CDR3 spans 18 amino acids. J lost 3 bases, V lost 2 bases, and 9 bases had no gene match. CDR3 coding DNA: TGTGCCAGCAGTTTACGGGTACTAGCGGGGGGTTGGACAGATACGCAGTATTTT. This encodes CASSLRVLAGGWTDTQYF.

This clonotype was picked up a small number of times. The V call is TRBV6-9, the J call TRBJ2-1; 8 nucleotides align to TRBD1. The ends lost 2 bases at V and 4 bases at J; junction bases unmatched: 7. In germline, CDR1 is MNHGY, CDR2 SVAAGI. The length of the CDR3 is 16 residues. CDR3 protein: CASSYASGGPYNEQFF. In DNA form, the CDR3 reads TGTGCCAGCAGTTATGCGTCAGGGGGCCCGTACAATGAGCAGTTCTTC.

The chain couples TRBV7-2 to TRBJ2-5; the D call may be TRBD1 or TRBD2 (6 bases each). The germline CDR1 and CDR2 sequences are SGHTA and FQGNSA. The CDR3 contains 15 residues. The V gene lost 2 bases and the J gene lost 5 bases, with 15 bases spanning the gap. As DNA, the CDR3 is TGTGCCAGCAGCTTACGGCTGGGGGCGGGGGAGACCCAGTACTTC. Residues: CASSLRLGAGETQYF. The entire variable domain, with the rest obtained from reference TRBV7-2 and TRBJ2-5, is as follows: GAGVSQSPSNKVTEKGKDVELRCDPISGHTALYWYRQSLGQGLEFLIYFQGNSAPDKSGLPSDRFSAERTGGSVSTLTIQRTQQEDSAVYLCASSLRLGAGETQYFGPGTRLLVL.

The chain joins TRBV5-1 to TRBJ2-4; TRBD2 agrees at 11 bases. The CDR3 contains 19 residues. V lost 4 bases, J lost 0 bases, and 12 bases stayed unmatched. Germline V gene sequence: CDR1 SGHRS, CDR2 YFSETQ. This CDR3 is CASSQTSGDSLLAKNIQYF. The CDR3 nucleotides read TGCGCCAGCAGCCAGACTAGCGGGGATTCTTTACTAGCCAAAAACATTCAGTACTTC.

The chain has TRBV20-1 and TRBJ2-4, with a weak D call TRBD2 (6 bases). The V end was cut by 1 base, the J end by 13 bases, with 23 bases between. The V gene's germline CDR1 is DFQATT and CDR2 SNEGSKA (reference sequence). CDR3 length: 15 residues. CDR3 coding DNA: TGCAGTGCTAGAGCACCTACTAGCAGAGGGAGCTCCCAGTACTTC. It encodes CSARAPTSRGSSQYF.

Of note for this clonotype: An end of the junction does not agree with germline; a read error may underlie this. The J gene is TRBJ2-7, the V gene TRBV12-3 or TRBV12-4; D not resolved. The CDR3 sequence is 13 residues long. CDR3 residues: CASNQPHHYELYF. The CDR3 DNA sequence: TGTGCCAGCAACCAGCCACACCATTACGAGCTGTACTTC.

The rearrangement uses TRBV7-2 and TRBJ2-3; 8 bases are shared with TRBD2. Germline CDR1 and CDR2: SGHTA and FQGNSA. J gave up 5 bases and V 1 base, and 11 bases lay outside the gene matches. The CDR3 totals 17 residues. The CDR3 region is CASSLVAGGAGKDTQYF. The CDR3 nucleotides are TGTGCCAGCAGCTTAGTCGCCGGGGGGGCCGGTAAAGATACGCAGTATTTT.

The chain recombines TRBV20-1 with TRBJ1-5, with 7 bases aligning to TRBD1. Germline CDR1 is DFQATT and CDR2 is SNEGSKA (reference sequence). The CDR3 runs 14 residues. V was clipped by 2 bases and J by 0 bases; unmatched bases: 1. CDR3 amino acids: CSARQGDSNQPQHF. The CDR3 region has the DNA TGCAGTGCTAGACAGGGGGATAGCAATCAGCCCCAGCATTTT.

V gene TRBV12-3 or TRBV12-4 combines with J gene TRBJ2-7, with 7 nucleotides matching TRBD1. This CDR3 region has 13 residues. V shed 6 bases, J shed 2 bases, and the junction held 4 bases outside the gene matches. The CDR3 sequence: CASSEDRTYEQYF. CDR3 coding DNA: TGTGCCAGCAGCGAGGACAGGACCTACGAGCAGTACTTC.

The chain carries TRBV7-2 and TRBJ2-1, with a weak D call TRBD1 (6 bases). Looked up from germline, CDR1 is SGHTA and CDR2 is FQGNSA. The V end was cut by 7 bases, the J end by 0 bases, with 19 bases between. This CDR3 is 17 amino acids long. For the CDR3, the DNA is TGTGCCAGCACCCACTTAACAGGGTTTGGCTCCTACAATGAGCAGTTCTTC. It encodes CASTHLTGFGSYNEQFF.

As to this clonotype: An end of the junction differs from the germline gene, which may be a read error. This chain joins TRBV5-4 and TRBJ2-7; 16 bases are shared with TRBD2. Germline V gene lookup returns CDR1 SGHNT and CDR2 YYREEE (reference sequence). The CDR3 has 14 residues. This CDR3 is CASSQGLAGGQQYF. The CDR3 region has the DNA TGTGCCAGCAGCCAGGGACTAGCGGGAGGGCAGCAGTACTTT.

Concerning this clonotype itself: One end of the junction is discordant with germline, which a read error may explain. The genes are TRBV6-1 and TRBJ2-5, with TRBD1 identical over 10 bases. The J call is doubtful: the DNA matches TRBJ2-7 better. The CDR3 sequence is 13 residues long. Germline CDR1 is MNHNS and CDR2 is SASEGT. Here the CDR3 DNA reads TGTGCCAGTAGTGGGGACAGGGGCGACGAGCAGTACTTC. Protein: CASSGDRGDEQYF.

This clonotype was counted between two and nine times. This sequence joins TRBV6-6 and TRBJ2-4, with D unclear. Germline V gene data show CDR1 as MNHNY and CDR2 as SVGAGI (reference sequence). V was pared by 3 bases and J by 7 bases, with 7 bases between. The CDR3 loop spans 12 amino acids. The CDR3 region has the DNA TGTGCCAGCAGTTATTATGGGAACATTCAGTACTTC. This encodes CASSYYGNIQYF.

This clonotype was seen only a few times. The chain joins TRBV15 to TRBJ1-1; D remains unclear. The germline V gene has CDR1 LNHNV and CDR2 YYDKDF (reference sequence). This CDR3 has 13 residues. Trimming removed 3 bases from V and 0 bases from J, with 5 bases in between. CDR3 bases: TGTGCCACCAGCAGCGGAATGAACACTGAAGCTTTCTTT. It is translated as CATSSGMNTEAFF.

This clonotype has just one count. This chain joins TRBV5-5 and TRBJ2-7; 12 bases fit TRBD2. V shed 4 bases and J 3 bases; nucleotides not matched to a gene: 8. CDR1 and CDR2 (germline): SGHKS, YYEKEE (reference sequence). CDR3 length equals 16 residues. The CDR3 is CASSIRTSGTYYEQYF. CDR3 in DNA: TGTGCCAGCAGCATCCGGACTAGCGGGACCTACTACGAGCAGTACTTC.

The CDR3 coding sequence is TGCAGCGTTGAAGAACAGAGATACGAGCAGTACTTC. It yields the protein CSVEEQRYEQYF. This chain uses TRBV29-1 with TRBJ2-4; D not certain. The DNA end lines up better with TRBJ2-7; the J call may be wrong. The CDR3 has 12 amino acids. The germline V gene encodes CDR1 SQVTM and CDR2 ANQGSEA.